Listed below are T cell receptor beta chains from one sample, sequenced in a study of shared clonotypes between healthy human individuals. This table comes from immunoSEQ multiplex PCR, and its TCRdb copy is limited to in-frame clones, with some not included. Of millions of clones listed, roughly 93% are singletons. The source material was naive CD4+ T cells from PBMCs. The receptor source for this set is a man between 18 and 29 years old in good health. Some clones in this sample may be carry-over from other donors' samples. Each CDR3 is given with its conserved first and last residue. The order of the fields is clone size, J gene, D gene, V gene, CDR3 DNA, CDR3 protein. A D gene is named only where the DNA matches it firmly. Only part of the rows carry a size: once, few, many, or a class if the clone is expanded.

>.|TRBJ2-1|.|TRBV19
TGTGCCAGTAGTACCTACAATGAGCAGTTCTTC
CASSTYNEQFF
>.|TRBJ2-7|.|TRBV5-8
TGTGCCAGCAGCTGGGGCATTACCTACGAGCAGTACTTC
CASSWGITYEQYF
>.|TRBJ2-7|.|TRBV5-3
TGTGCCAGAAGCTGGGGTCAGGGAAGCAAATCGGACGAGCAGTACTTC
CARSWGQGSKSDEQYF
>.|TRBJ2-3|.|TRBV9
TGTGCCAGCAGCGTCCTATCCGGTGGTTCTAGCACAGATACGCAGTATTTT
CASSVLSGGSSTDTQYF
>.|TRBJ2-7|TRBD1|TRBV5-5
TGTGCCAGCAGCACACTGACAGGGGTTTCCTACGAGCAGTACTTC
CASSTLTGVSYEQYF
>.|TRBJ2-7|TRBD2|TRBV5-1
TGCGCCAGCAGCTCCACAGGGACTAGCGGGATATACGAGCAGTACTTC
CASSSTGTSGIYEQYF
>.|TRBJ2-3|TRBD1|TRBV11-3
TGTGCCAGCAGCCTAGGACAGGGACAGGCAGATACGCAGTATTTT
CASSLGQGQADTQYF
>few|TRBJ1-1|.|TRBV30
TGTGCCTGTGGACAGATGAACACTGAAGCTTTCTTT
CACGQMNTEAFF
>few|TRBJ1-2|.|TRBV5-4
TGTGCCAGCAGCCTGCCCGGTAACGGTGGCTACACCTTC
CASSLPGNGGYTF
>.|TRBJ1-3|.|TRBV7-2
TGTGCCAGCAGCCCAACCTACTCTGGAAACACCATATATTTT
CASSPTYSGNTIYF
>.|TRBJ1-1|.|TRBV6-1
TGTGCCAGCAGTGAACCACACCTTGGGAACACTGAAGCTTTCTTT
CASSEPHLGNTEAFF
>.|TRBJ2-7|.|TRBV18
TGTGCCAGCTCACCCCCGCGGGGTATGATGGCGGACGAGCAGTACTTC
CASSPPRGMMADEQYF
>once|TRBJ1-5|.|TRBV13
TGTGCCAGCAGCTTAAGAGACAGAGGGGATCAGCCCCAGCATTTT
CASSLRDRGDQPQHF
>.|TRBJ2-2|TRBD1|TRBV9
TGTGCCAGCAGCCCACGAGACAGGGGTTCCTCGAACACCGGGGAGCTGTTTTTT
CASSPRDRGSSNTGELFF
>.|TRBJ1-4|.|TRBV4-2
TGTGCCAGCAGCCAAACCGGGACTCCTAATGAAAAACTGTTTTTT
CASSQTGTPNEKLFF
>.|TRBJ2-1|.|TRBV25-1
TGTGCCAGCACCCCGGGACACCTAAACAATGAGCAGTTCTTC
CASTPGHLNNEQFF
>.|TRBJ2-7|.|TRBV7-3
TGTGCCAGCAGCTTAACGGCAGGGGTAGGCGAGCAGTACTTC
CASSLTAGVGEQYF
>.|TRBJ2-7|.|TRBV6-4
TGTGCCAGCAAAGGAGCCTGTACCTACGAGCAGTACTTC
CASKGACTYEQYF
>.|TRBJ2-3|TRBD2|TRBV9
TGTGCCAGCAGCGTAAATTCGGGGGGAAACACAGATACGCAGTATTTT
CASSVNSGGNTDTQYF
>.|TRBJ2-1|.|TRBV4-1
TGCGCCAGCAGCCAAGTTAGGGGGAGGAATGGGAGGAATGAGCAGTTCTTC
CASSQVRGRNGRNEQFF
>.|TRBJ2-7|TRBD1|TRBV5-1
TGCGCCAGCAGCTTGGTGGACAGGCTGAGCTCCTACGAGCAGTACTTC
CASSLVDRLSSYEQYF
>.|TRBJ2-1|TRBD1|TRBV30
TGTGCCTGGGCCCCTCTAAGGACAGGTAACTACAATGAGCAGTTCTTC
CAWAPLRTGNYNEQFF
>.|TRBJ2-1|.|TRBV6-1
TGTGCCAGCAGTGAATTGGACAGTTCCTACAATGAGCAGTTCTTC
CASSELDSSYNEQFF
>.|TRBJ1-5|.|TRBV21-1
TGTGCCAGCACTTTTTATTGGGACACTTCGTATAGCAATCAGCCCCAGCATTTT
CASTFYWDTSYSNQPQHF
>.|TRBJ2-1|TRBD2|TRBV9
TGTGCCAGCCCCCGGTGGCGGGAGTATAACCCCTACAATGAGCAGTTCTTC
CASPRWREYNPYNEQFF
>.|TRBJ2-1|.|TRBV11-2
TGTGCCAGCAGCTTAGATTTGCTAGCCGGCAATGAGCAGTTCTTC
CASSLDLLAGNEQFF
>.|TRBJ2-1|TRBD2|TRBV2
TGTGCCAGCAGGAGCGGGACTAGCGGGACGCATGAGCAGTTCTTC
CASRSGTSGTHEQFF
>once|TRBJ1-1|.|TRBV5-1
TGCGCCAGCAGGGAACAGGGTCAGGGCACTGAAGCTTTCTTT
CASREQGQGTEAFF
>.|TRBJ2-5|.|TRBV6-5
TGTGCCAGCAGTTATGGCGGGACCCAGTACTTC
CASSYGGTQYF
>.|TRBJ2-6|TRBD1|TRBV19
TGTGCCAGTAGTATTGGCCTTTGGCAGGGGGCTTTGTCTGGGGCCAACGTCCTGACTTTC
CASSIGLWQGALSGANVLTF